This TCR beta chain originates from a study of cytomegalovirus exposure and HLA in healthy donors. The PCR ran on 60 Vbeta and 13 Jbeta primers. The repertoire was sequenced with immunoSEQ multiplex PCR; TCRdb's copy has only in-frame clones and lacks some. Among 95,000 to 150,000 clones listed, around 69% were seen once. Trimming took 4 bases from V and 3 from J; bases not matched to a gene: 5. The V gene's germline CDR1 is SEHNR and CDR2 FQNEAQ (reference sequence). CDR3 size: 16 residues. This clone was detected only a few times. No antigen is known for it. Study-level results: Judged likely to be a sequencing artifact was a cluster of highly shared sequence variants. The HLA-A and HLA-B alleles of most subjects were reportedly predicted accurately from TCR beta sequences.

The receptor was derived from a woman in her thirties or forties in good health and CMV-seropositive. V and J are TRBV7-9 and TRBJ2-6, with 8 bases lining up with TRBD2. The sample consisted of PBMCs. CDR3 in amino acids: CASSWGGTSGANVLTF. CDR3 nucleotides: TGTGCCAGCAGCTGGGGAGGGACTAGTGGGGCCAACGTCCTGACTTTC.